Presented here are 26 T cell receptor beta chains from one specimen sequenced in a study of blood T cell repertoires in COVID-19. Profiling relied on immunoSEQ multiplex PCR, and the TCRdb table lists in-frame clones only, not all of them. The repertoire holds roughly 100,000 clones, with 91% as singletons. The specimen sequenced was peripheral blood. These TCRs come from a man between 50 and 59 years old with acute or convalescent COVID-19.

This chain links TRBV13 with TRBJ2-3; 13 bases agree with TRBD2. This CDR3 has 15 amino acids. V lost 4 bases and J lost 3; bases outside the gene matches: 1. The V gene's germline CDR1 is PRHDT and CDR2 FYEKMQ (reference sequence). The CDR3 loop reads CASSSGLAGTDTQYF. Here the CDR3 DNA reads TGTGCCAGCAGCTCGGGACTAGCGGGGACAGATACGCAGTATTTT.

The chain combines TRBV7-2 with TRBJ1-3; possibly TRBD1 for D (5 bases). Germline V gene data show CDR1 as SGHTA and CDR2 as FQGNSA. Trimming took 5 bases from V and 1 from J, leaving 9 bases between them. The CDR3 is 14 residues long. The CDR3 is CASSGGDSGNTIYF. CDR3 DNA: TGTGCCAGCAGCGGAGGGGATTCTGGAAACACCATATATTTT.

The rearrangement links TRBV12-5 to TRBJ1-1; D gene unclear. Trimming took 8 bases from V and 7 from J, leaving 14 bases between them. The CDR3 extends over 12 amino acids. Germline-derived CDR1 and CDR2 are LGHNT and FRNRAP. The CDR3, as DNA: TGTGCTAGTACCCCGGGAGGAAATGAAGCTTTCTTT. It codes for CASTPGGNEAFF.

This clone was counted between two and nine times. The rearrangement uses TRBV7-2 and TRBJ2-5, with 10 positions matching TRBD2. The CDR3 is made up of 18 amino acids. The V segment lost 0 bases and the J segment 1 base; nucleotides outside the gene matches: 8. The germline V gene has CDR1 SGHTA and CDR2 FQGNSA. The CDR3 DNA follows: TGTGCCAGCAGCTTAGCGGCGGGAGCGGGGGGGGCCCAAGAGACCCAGTACTTC. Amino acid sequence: CASSLAAGAGGAQETQYF.

CDR3 residues: CASSQDVHTGTEAFF. In nucleotides, the CDR3 is TGTGCCAGCAGCCAAGATGTCCACACGGGGACTGAAGCTTTCTTT. The chain joins TRBV4-2 to TRBJ1-1; D is uncertain. The length of the CDR3 is 15 residues. The germline V gene encodes CDR1 LGHNA and CDR2 YNFKEQ. With 0 bases removed from V and 5 bases from J, the gap between germline ends came to 13 bases.

The CDR3 sequence: CASSLLSGQGNTEAFF. Written as DNA, the CDR3 is TGTGCCAGCAGCTTGCTATCGGGACAGGGGAACACTGAAGCTTTCTTT. The chain carries TRBV5-8 and TRBJ1-1; the match to TRBD1 covers 9 bases. V was pared by 1 base and J by 1 base, with 5 bases of the junction left unmatched. Germline V gene sequence: CDR1 SGHTS, CDR2 YDEGEE. The CDR3 covers 16 residues.

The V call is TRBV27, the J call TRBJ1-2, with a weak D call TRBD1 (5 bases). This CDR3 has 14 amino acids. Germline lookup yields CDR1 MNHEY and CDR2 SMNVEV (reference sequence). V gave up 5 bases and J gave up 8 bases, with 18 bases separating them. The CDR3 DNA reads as TGTGCCAGCAGTCCTGACAGTATCGGAAGAGGCTACACCTTC. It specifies CASSPDSIGRGYTF.

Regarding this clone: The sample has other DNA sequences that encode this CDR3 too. CDR3: CASSSGGYGYTF. The CDR3 bases are TGTGCCAGTAGTTCAGGGGGGTATGGCTACACCTTC. The chain combines TRBV19 with TRBJ1-2, with 7 bases fitting TRBD1. Trimming took 5 bases from V and 5 from J; bases not matched to a gene: 2. CDR3 length equals 12 residues. From germline, CDR1 is LNHDA and CDR2 SQIVND (reference sequence).

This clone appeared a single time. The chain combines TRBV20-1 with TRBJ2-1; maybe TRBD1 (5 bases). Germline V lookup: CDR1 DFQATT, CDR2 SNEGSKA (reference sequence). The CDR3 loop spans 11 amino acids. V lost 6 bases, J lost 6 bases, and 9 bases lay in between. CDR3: CSAGRLNEQFF. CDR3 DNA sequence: TGCAGTGCGGGGCGGCTCAATGAGCAGTTCTTC.

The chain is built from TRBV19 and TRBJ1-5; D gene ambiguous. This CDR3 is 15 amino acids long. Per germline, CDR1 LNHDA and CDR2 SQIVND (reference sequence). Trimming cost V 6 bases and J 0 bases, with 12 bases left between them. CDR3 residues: CASSLSDYSNQPQHF. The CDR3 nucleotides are TGTGCCAGTAGCCTCTCCGACTATAGCAATCAGCCCCAGCATTTT.

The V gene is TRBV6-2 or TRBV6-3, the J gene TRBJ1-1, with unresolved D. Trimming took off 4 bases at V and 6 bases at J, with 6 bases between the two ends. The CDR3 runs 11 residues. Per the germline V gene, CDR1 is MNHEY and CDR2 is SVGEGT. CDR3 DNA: TGTGCCAGCAGTTCGGTGTCTGAAGCTTTCTTT. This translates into CASSSVSEAFF.

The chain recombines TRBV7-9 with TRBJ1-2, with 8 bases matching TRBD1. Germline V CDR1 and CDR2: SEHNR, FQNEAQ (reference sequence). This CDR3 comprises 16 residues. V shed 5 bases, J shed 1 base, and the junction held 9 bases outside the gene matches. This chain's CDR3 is CASSPRQGSRNYGYTF. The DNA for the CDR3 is TGTGCCAGCAGCCCGAGACAGGGGAGCCGTAACTATGGCTACACCTTC.

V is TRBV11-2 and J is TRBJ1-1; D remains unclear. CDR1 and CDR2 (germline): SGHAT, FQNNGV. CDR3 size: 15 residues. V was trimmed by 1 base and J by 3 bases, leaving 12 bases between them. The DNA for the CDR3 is TGTGCCAGCAGCTTAGCTGGCGGATCCTACACTGAAGCTTTCTTT. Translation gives CASSLAGGSYTEAFF. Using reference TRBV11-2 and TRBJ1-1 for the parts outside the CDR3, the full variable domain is EAGVAQSPRYKIIEKRQSVAFWCNPISGHATLYWYQQILGQGPKLLIQFQNNGVVDDSQLPKDRFSAERLKGVDSTLKIQPAKLEDSAVYLCASSLAGGSYTEAFFGQGTRLTVV.

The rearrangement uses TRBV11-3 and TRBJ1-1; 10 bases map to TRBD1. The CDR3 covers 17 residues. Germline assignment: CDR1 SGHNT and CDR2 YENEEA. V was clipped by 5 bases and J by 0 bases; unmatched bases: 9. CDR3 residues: CASSQRGTGVMNTEAFF. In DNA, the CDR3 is TGTGCCAGCAGCCAGCGTGGGACAGGGGTCATGAACACTGAAGCTTTCTTT.

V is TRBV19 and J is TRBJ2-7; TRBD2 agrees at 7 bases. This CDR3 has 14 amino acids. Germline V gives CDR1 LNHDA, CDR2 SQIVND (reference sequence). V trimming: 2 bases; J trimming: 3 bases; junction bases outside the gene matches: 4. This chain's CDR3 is CASSIKSGVYEQYF. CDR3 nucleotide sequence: TGTGCCAGTAGTATAAAGAGCGGGGTCTACGAGCAGTACTTC.

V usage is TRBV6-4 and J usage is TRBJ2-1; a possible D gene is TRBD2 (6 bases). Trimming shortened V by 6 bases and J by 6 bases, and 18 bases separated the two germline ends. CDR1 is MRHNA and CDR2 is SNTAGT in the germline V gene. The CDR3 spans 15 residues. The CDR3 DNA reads TGTGCCAGCAGCCCCCTGACGGGGGTCATCAATGAGCAGTTCTTC. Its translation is CASSPLTGVINEQFF.

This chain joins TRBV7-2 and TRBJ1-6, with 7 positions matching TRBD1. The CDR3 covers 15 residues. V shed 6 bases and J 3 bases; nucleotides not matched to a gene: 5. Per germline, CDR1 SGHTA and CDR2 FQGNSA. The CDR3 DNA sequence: TGTGCCAGCAGTTCTACAGGGGACTATAATTCACCCCTCCACTTT. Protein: CASSSTGDYNSPLHF.

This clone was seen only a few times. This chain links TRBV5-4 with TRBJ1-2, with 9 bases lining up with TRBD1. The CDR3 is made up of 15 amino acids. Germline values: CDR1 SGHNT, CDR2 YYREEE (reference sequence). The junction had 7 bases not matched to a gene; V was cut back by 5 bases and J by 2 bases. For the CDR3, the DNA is TGTGCCAGCAGGGACCCGGGACAGGGAAACTATGGCTACACCTTC. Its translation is CASRDPGQGNYGYTF.

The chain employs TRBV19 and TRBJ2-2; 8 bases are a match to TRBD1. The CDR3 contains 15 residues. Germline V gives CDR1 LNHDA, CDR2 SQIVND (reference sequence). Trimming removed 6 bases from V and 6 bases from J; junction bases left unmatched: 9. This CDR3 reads CASRAGTGRAGELFF. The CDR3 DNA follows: TGTGCCAGTAGAGCTGGGACAGGTCGGGCCGGGGAGCTGTTTTTT. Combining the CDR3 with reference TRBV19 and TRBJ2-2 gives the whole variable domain DGGITQSPKYLFRKEGQNVTLSCEQNLNHDAMYWYRQDPGQGLRLIYYSQIVNDFQKGDIAEGYSVSREKKESFPLTVTSAQKNPTAFYLCASRAGTGRAGELFFGEGSRLTVL.

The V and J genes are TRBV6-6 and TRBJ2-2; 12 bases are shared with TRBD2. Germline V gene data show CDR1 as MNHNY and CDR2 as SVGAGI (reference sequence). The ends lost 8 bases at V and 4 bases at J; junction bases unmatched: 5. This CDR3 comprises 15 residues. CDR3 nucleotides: TGTGCCAGCTCTAGCGGGGGGGTTGGCACCGGGGAGCTGTTTTTT. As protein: CASSSGGVGTGELFF.

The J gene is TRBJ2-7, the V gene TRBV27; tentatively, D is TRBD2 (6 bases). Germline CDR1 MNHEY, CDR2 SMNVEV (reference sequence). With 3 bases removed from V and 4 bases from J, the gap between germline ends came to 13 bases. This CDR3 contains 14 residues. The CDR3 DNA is TGTGCCAGCAGTTTTGGGGGGACCCTTTACGAGCAGTACTTC. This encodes CASSFGGTLYEQYF.

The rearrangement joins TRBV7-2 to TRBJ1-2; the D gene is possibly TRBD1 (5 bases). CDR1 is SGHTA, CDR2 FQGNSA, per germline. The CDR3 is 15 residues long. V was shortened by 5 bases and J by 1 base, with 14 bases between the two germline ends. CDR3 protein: CASSDQAGYNYGYTF. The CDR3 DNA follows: TGTGCCAGCAGCGACCAGGCAGGGTATAACTATGGCTACACCTTC.

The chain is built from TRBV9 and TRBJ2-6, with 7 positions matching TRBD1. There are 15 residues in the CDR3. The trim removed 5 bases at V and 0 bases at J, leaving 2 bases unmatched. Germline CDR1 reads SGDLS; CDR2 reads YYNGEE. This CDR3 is CASSDRVSGANVLTF. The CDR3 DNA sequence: TGTGCCAGCAGTGACAGGGTCTCTGGGGCCAACGTCCTGACTTTC.

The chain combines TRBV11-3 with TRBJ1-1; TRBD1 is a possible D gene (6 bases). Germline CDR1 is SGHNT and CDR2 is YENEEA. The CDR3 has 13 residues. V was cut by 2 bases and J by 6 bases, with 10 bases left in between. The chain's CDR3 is CASSLSPGAEAFF. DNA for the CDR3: TGTGCCAGCAGCTTATCCCCAGGGGCTGAAGCTTTCTTT.

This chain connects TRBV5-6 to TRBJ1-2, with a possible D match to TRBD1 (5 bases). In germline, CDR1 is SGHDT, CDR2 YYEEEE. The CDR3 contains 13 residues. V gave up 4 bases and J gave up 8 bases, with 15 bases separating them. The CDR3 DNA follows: TGTGCCAGCAGCCTGCGGGACCGCGGAGGCTACACCTTC. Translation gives CASSLRDRGGYTF. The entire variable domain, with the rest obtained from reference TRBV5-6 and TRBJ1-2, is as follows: DAGVTQSPTHLIKTRGQQVTLRCSPKSGHDTVSWYQQALGQGPQFIFQYYEEEERQRGNFPDRFSGHQFPNYSSELNVNALLLGDSALYLCASSLRDRGGYTFGSGTRLTVV.

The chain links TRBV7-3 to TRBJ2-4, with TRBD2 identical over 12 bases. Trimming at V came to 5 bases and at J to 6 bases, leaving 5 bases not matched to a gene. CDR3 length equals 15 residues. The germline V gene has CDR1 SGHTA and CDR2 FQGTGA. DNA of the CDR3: TGTGCCAGCAGCCGGACTAGCGGGGAGGGAAACATTCAGTACTTC. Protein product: CASSRTSGEGNIQYF.